What follows is one TCR beta chain and its context. Antigen: not known. 60 Vbeta and 13 Jbeta primers were used in PCR. Repertoires were generated with immunoSEQ multiplex PCR, while TCRdb's copy carries only in-frame clones and drops some. The table includes around 120,000 clones, 15% detected once. From germline, CDR1 is SGHRS and CDR2 YFSETQ. V shed 0 bases and J 7 bases; nucleotides not matched to a gene: 5. This CDR3 has 15 amino acids. The data were obtained in a study of cytomegalovirus exposure and HLA in healthy donors. Findings and limits, study-wide: Most TCR sequences proved rare, with some public TCRs found in many donors. A later examination showed that TCR association rates differed by HLA locus, with DRB1 most and HLA-C fewest. Within the data, a cluster of highly shared sequence variants was likely a sequencing artifact.

Sequenced material: PBMCs. The receptor comes from a woman younger than 35 in good health and CMV-seronegative. The V and J genes are TRBV5-1 and TRBJ1-4; TRBD1 matches at 8 bases. Here the CDR3 DNA reads TGCGCCAGCAGCTTGGGTCCAGGGGGCAGTGAAAAACTGTTTTTT. Protein: CASSLGPGGSEKLFF.